This T cell receptor beta chain stems from a study of shared clonotypes between healthy human individuals. Study observations and caveats: Generation probabilities of non-shared clonotypes were lower (relative to those shared by all four donors).

Original processing notes: Filtering differed, since immunoSEQ gave only junction sequences and no quality scores. Repertoires were generated with immunoSEQ multiplex PCR, while TCRdb's copy carries only in-frame clones and drops some. V and J calls and clone size are given by that table; D and trimming were obtained from the DNA. The table has nearly 1 million clones, less than 85% seen once; the top ten hold approximately 1.5%. The CDR3 has 16 amino acids. The V and J ends lost 4 bases and 2 bases, in that order; junction bases with no gene match: 9. Germline-derived CDR1 and CDR2 are LNHDA and SQIVND (reference sequence). Worth noting for this clone: The antigen is undetermined.

The rearrangement uses TRBV19 and TRBJ1-1; TRBD1 agrees at 8 bases. Sequencing was carried out using memory CD4+ T cells sorted from blood. Subset defined: CD45RA-negative fraction. The sequence was obtained from a young man in good health. The CDR3 sequence is CASSTWDRRGNTEAFF. CDR3 nucleotide sequence: TGTGCCAGTAGTACGTGGGACAGGCGTGGCAACACTGAAGCTTTCTTT.